Below, 15 T cell receptor beta chains from the same sample are listed, as sequenced in a study of blood T cells in healthy people across ages. A sample-barcoded 5' primer and a J-beta primer mix were used in a second PCR of roughly 7 to 12 cycles. TCRdb independently ran MiXCR on the 5' RACE reads; one entry per CDR3 protein. Altogether around 1,000,000 distinct CDR3 sequences are present, almost 25% being singletons, with the ten largest covering around 0.75%. The data were also submitted as part of a second study, on T cells of mothers and their children.

The sample comprised blood. The receptors were sampled from a girl aged 2-15 years in good health.

This clonotype was seen ten or more times. Mismatch with germline at one junction end may stem from a read error. The chain uses TRBV7-2 and TRBJ2-5, with D possibly TRBD2 on 5 matching bases. The J call may be incorrect, as the DNA end agrees better with TRBJ2-1. This CDR3 spans 12 amino acids. Looked up from germline, CDR1 is SGHTA and CDR2 is FQGNSA. The CDR3: CASSQRGNEQFF. CDR3 nucleotide sequence: TGCGCCAGCAGCCAAAGAGGGAATGAGCAGTTCTTC.

In this sample, this clonotype turned up a few times. At one end, the junction sequence differs from germline, possibly due to a read error. The chain has TRBV18 and TRBJ1-2; 11 bases are a match to TRBD1. This CDR3 has 15 amino acids. Germline V lookup: CDR1 KGHSH, CDR2 LQKENI. CDR3 residues: CASSPQDRGLGGYTF. CDR3 DNA: TGTGCCAGCTCCCCACAGGACAGGGGGCTGGGTGGCTACACCTTC.

The chain couples TRBV6-5 to TRBJ2-7; 7 positions agree with TRBD2. V trimming: 5 bases; J trimming: 2 bases; junction bases outside the gene matches: 6. Looked up from germline, CDR1 is MNHEY and CDR2 is SVGAGI. This CDR3 is built from 14 residues. CDR3 loop: CASSRTGLPYEQYF. The CDR3 DNA reads as TGTGCCAGCAGTAGAACGGGACTACCCTACGAGCAGTACTTC.

This clonotype was seen only a few times. The chain combines TRBV6-5 with TRBJ2-5; no clear D. The germline gives CDR1 MNHEY, CDR2 SVGAGI. The CDR3 is made up of 13 amino acids. V shed 6 bases and J shed 3 bases, with 11 bases lying between them. DNA for the CDR3: TGTGCCAGCAGCACCGAGGCAGAAGAGACCCAGTACTTC. It codes for CASSTEAEETQYF.

The chain carries TRBV4-2 and TRBJ2-1; weak D call: TRBD1 (5 bases). The CDR3 extends over 13 amino acids. Deletions cut 6 bases from V and 9 bases from J, with 15 bases between. Germline assignment: CDR1 LGHNA and CDR2 YNFKEQ. CDR3 sequence (DNA): TGTGCCAGCAGTCAACTGCAGGGTGGTGAGCAGTTCTTC. Its protein product is CASSQLQGGEQFF.

This clonotype was counted a few times. The chain links TRBV19 to TRBJ2-2; the D gene is possibly TRBD2 (5 bases). The CDR3 is 16 residues long. The V end was cut by 0 bases, the J end by 0 bases, with 8 bases between. Germline loops: CDR1 LNHDA, CDR2 SQIVND (reference sequence). The CDR3 DNA is TGTGCCAGTAGTATAGACAGGACTGCGAACACCGGGGAGCTGTTTTTT. It yields the protein CASSIDRTANTGELFF. The variable domain in full, with the rest retrieved from reference TRBV19 and TRBJ2-2, is DGGITQSPKYLFRKEGQNVTLSCEQNLNHDAMYWYRQDPGQGLRLIYYSQIVNDFQKGDIAEGYSVSREKKESFPLTVTSAQKNPTAFYLCASSIDRTANTGELFFGEGSRLTVL.

This rearrangement joins TRBV28 to TRBJ2-5; D is uncertain. Germline CDR1 MDHEN, CDR2 SYDVKM. V was shortened by 5 bases and J by 3 bases, with 19 bases between the two germline ends. CDR3 length equals 16 residues. CDR3 sequence reads: CASSPAEISGEETQYF. The CDR3 nucleotides read TGTGCCAGCAGTCCCGCAGAGATTTCTGGGGAAGAGACCCAGTACTTC.

Regarding this clonotype: This could be a read error, since a much larger clone is one nucleotide away. The chain carries TRBV7-2 and TRBJ2-5; D gene uncertain. Looked up from germline, CDR1 is SGHTA and CDR2 is FQGNSA. Trimming shortened V by 6 bases and J by 4 bases, and 6 bases separated the two germline ends. This CDR3 spans 11 amino acids. CDR3 DNA sequence: TGTGCCAGCAGGTTCGCAGAGACCCAGTACTTC. Translated, it gives CASRFAETQYF.

This chain joins TRBV11-2 and TRBJ2-2; 8 bases are shared with TRBD1. Germline-derived CDR1 and CDR2 are SGHAT and FQNNGV. Unmatched junction bases numbered 3, after V lost 3 bases and J lost 0 bases. The CDR3 extends over 16 amino acids. CDR3 DNA sequence: TGTGCCAGCAGCTTGACAGGGGCTACGAACACCGGGGAGCTGTTTTTT. Translation gives CASSLTGATNTGELFF. The full variable domain, completed using reference TRBV11-2 and TRBJ2-2, is EAGVAQSPRYKIIEKRQSVAFWCNPISGHATLYWYQQILGQGPKLLIQFQNNGVVDDSQLPKDRFSAERLKGVDSTLKIQPAKLEDSAVYLCASSLTGATNTGELFFGEGSRLTVL.

The gene calls are TRBV4-1 and TRBJ2-3; unclear D gene. The CDR3 spans 13 residues. Germline V gene lookup returns CDR1 MGHRA and CDR2 YSYEKL. Trimming took off 0 bases at V and 6 bases at J, with 7 bases between the two ends. CDR3 bases: TGCGCCAGCAGCCAAGATTGGGCTGATACGCAGTATTTT. Residues: CASSQDWADTQYF.

The CDR3 region is CASSLTYRGQGDEAFF. The DNA for the CDR3 is TGTGCCAGCAGCTTAACATACCGTGGACAGGGAGATGAAGCTTTCTTT. The rearrangement uses TRBV7-9 and TRBJ1-1, with 8 bases matching TRBD1. The ends lost 2 bases at V and 7 bases at J; junction bases unmatched: 12. The V gene's germline CDR1 is SEHNR and CDR2 FQNEAQ (reference sequence). The CDR3 totals 16 residues. Using reference TRBV7-9 and TRBJ1-1 for the parts outside the CDR3, the full variable domain is DTGVSQNPRHKITKRGQNVTFRCDPISEHNRLYWYRQTLGQGPEFLTYFQNEAQLEKSRLLSDRFSAERPKGSFSTLEIQRTEQGDSAMYLCASSLTYRGQGDEAFFGQGTRLTVV.

This clonotype was seen more than once but under ten times. Relative to the germline gene, one junction end is altered; a read error may explain this. CDR3 DNA sequence: TGCAGTGCAAGAGTGGGGGGACAATCAAGGGGGATGAACACTGAAGCTTTCTTT. Translation: CSARVGGQSRGMNTEAFF. The chain has TRBV20-1 and TRBJ1-1, with a weak D call TRBD1 (6 bases). The V gene's germline CDR1 is DFQATT and CDR2 SNEGSKA (reference sequence). There are 18 residues in the CDR3.

The chain combines TRBV9 with TRBJ1-5; possible D gene TRBD1, 6 bases. Germline CDR1 and CDR2: SGDLS and YYNGEE. CDR3 length equals 13 residues. The V end was cut by 8 bases, the J end by 5 bases, with 14 bases between. CDR3: CASDPTGHQPQHF. DNA for the CDR3: TGTGCCAGTGACCCTACAGGGCATCAGCCCCAGCATTTT.

The CDR3 is CASSTTGGYYEQYF. CDR3 DNA: TGTGCCAGCAGTACGACAGGGGGCTACTACGAGCAGTACTTC. The chain carries TRBV27 and TRBJ2-7, with 10 positions matching TRBD1. This CDR3 is 14 amino acids long. The germline V gene encodes CDR1 MNHEY and CDR2 SMNVEV (reference sequence). The ends lost 5 bases at V and 3 bases at J; junction bases unmatched: 4.

The gene calls are TRBV20-1 and TRBJ2-5; TRBD2 matches at 12 bases. This CDR3 contains 13 residues. Germline CDR1 reads DFQATT; CDR2 reads SNEGSKA (reference sequence). The CDR3 loop reads CSPTSGSQETQYF. In nucleotides, the CDR3 is TGCAGCCCGACTAGCGGGAGCCAAGAGACCCAGTACTTC.